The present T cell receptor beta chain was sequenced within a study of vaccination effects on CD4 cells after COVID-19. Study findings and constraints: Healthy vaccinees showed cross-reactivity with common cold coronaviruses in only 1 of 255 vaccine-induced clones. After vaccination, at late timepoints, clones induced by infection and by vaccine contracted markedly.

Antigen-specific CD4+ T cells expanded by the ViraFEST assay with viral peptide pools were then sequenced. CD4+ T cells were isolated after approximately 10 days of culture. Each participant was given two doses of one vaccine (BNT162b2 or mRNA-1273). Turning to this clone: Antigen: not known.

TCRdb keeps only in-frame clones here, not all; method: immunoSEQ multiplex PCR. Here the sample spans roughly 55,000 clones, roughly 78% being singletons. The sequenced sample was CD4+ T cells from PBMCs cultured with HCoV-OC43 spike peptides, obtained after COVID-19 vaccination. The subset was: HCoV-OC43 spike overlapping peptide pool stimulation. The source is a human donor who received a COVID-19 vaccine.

The CDR3 reads CSASQGGKGYTF. In DNA form, the CDR3 reads TGCAGCGCGTCACAGGGGGGTAAAGGTTACACCTTC. The genes are TRBV29-1 and TRBJ1-2; 8 bases agree with TRBD1. Trimming cost V 7 bases and J 11 bases; bases outside gene matches: 12. This CDR3 spans 12 amino acids. Germline V lookup: CDR1 SQVTM, CDR2 ANQGSEA.